This T cell receptor beta chain emerged from a study of identical twins (dated by TCRdb to about 2016). Describing the broader study: The study deep-sequenced TCR alpha and beta repertoires from monozygotic twins, unrelated adults of various ages and cord blood to test whether fetal clonotypes persist. To rule out contamination, the twin experiments were replicated at different times with different library preparation protocols.

Every donor was a healthy Caucasian. The twin cohort consisted of three pairs of female monozygotic twins, all aged about 18 to 29 years. Positive isolation kits from Invitrogen were used to isolate the CD4+ and CD8+ T cell populations. CDR1 and CDR2 (DFQATT, SNEGSKA) derive from the germline V gene (reference sequence). V and J are truncated by 2 bases and 0 bases respectively, leaving an intervening sequence of 4 bases. CDR3 length: 12 amino acids, cysteine to phenylalanine. Solely the CDR3 DNA is kept, with 36 bases framed from the first base. The library came from 5' RACE. The instrument was an Illumina HiSeq 2000. Template switching introduced a universal primer binding site; the final cDNA contained a unique molecular identifier, enabling accurate counting of TCR cDNA molecules. Specific primers in the conserved constant-segment region were used to synthesize first-strand cDNA for TCR alpha and beta chains. To control for contamination, every cDNA library was double barcoded, receiving both a SMART-Mk sample barcode and Illumina barcodes. Two successive PCR steps introduced TruSeq adapter sequences along with Illumina sample barcodes. Sequencing of the TCR alpha and beta cDNA libraries was done on the Illumina HiSeq platform using custom primers. On the authors' methods: Unique molecular identifiers were extracted from raw reads with MiGEC, and CDR3 positions were determined with MiXCR. For each individual, recombination models were inferred using an EM algorithm with the repgenHMM and IGoR tools. The analysis of shared clonotypes was done with the tcR package in R, with sharing normalized by the product of cloneset sizes. To study raw recombination free of thymic and clonal selection effects, out-of-frame nonproductive sequences were analyzed. TCRdb trimmed the raw reads at Q25, called clones with MiXCR and kept productive beta chains. A single entry per CDR3 protein holds the most common genes and DNA from its merged rows. The V and J calls shown here were made by TCRdb, not taken from the authors' results. Here the sample has just over 500,000 distinct CDR3 sequences; about 20% occur a single time. Jointly, the top ten make up 0.91% of the sample.

Broad study findings and their caveats: Because the same donors could not be followed over many years, the conclusions relied on cross-sectional statistical analysis. Out-of-frame TCR alpha sequences shared between twins showed an excess of low generation-probability sequences compared with coincidental sharing between unrelated individuals. Fewer insertions were carried by abundant cord blood beta clonotypes, a similar but weaker trend appeared in young adult naive repertoires, and no such trend appeared in memory repertoires. Zero-insertion analyses could be partly confounded by invariant T cells such as MAIT and iNKT, though diverse VJ usage argued against such confounding for most clonotypes. The excess sharing between twins in beta out-of-frame sequences was weaker because fewer shared sequences reduced the signal-to-noise ratio. In monozygotic twins, out-of-frame TCR alpha sharing was systematically underestimated by recombination models, although the models agreed with sharing between unrelated individuals.

Note on this clonotype: The antigen this receptor binds is unknown. No much larger clonotype is one base removed from it; base qualities were not supplied.

These sequences were also reported in another study, on T cells expressing NK-cell markers. The second investigation adds: Eight or nine donors provided sorted CD3+CD56+NKG2C+, CD3+CD56+NKG2C- and CD3+CD56-NKG2C+ T-cell subsets, whose TCR beta-chain repertoires were profiled. Among the eight sequenced donors, seven were HCMV-seropositive and one was HCMV-seronegative. To restrict sorting to alphabetaTCR-expressing T cells, an anti-gammadeltaTCR antibody was added in several experiments. For roughly six donors, the dominant CD3+CD56+NKG2C+ clonotypes were among the top 10 CD8+ clonotypes and accounted for about 1.0-7.5% of CD8+ T cells. Those dominant clonotypes were again the most abundant among CD3+CD56-NKG2C+ cells in a handful of donors, at about 25-65%. Whether the expanded NKG2C-expressing T cell clones were specific for HCMV antigens was left unclear. Randomly selected healthy volunteers, three men and five women, were used as the eight sequenced donors. A commercial ELISA kit detecting HCMV-specific IgG in serum was used to determine HCMV serostatus. MIGEC was used to demultiplex reads and group reads by UMI, and MiTCR was used to assemble and quantify clonotypes. To exclude erroneous sequences, only TCR cDNA sequences supported by at least two reads were retained. Downstream repertoire analysis used the tcR package, and clonotypes were matched across fractions by CDR3 nucleotide sequence plus V segment. VDJmatch was used to annotate antigen specificity against VDJdb, with one amino acid substitution allowed in CDR3.

The sequence derives from a woman under 30 in good health. Sequencing used CD4+ T cells sorted from blood. The chain is assembled from TRBV20-1 and TRBJ1-1; a confident D gene designation cannot be given. The CDR3 sequence is CSARRVNTEAFF. The DNA sequence is TGCAGTGCTAGACGGGTGAACACTGAAGCTTTCTTT.